A selection of T cell receptor beta chains follows, all from one sample in a study of shared clonotypes between healthy human individuals. Repertoires were generated with immunoSEQ multiplex PCR, while TCRdb's copy carries only in-frame clones and drops some. This table has roughly 2.2 million clones, around 90% appearing once. Sequencing used naive CD4+ T cells from PBMCs. The receptors derive from a man between 18 and 35 years old in good health. Some clones in this sample may be carry-over from other donors' samples. Each CDR3 is given with its conserved first and last residue. A D gene is named only where the DNA matches it firmly. Rows may omit the clone size; those that give it use once, few, many or a size class.

>TRBV2|-|-|TRBJ2-2
TGTGCCAGCAGTGAATCCTGGAGCACCGGGGAGCTGTTTTTT
CASSESWSTGELFF
>TRBV11-2|-|TRBD1|TRBJ1-2
TGTGCCAGCAGCTTTGGACAGGGCCAAAACTATGGCTACACCTTC
CASSFGQGQNYGYTF
>TRBV18|-|-|TRBJ1-5
TGTGCCAGCTCACCACAGCCGAGCAATCAGCCCCAGCATTTT
CASSPQPSNQPQHF
>TRBV20-1|-|-|TRBJ1-2
TGCAGTGCTAGCACAGGGCATGGCTACACCTTC
CSASTGHGYTF
>TRBV15|-|TRBD1|TRBJ1-4
TGTGCCACCAGCAGAGGGGACAGTACCCTTAATGAAAAACTGTTTTTT
CATSRGDSTLNEKLFF
>TRBV7-2|-|TRBD1|TRBJ2-7
TGTGCCAGCAGCATAACCGGGACAGGGACTTACGAGCAGTACTTC
CASSITGTGTYEQYF
>TRBV19|-|TRBD2|TRBJ2-1
TGTGCCAGTAGTCCCGGGACTAGCTCCTACAATGAGCAGTTCTTC
CASSPGTSSYNEQFF
>TRBV5-5|-|TRBD1|TRBJ2-5
TGTGCCAGCAGCCTGGGGACAGGTCAAGAGACCCAGTACTTC
CASSLGTGQETQYF
>TRBV2|once|-|TRBJ2-6
TGTGCCAGCAGCGAACTGGGGGGGCGGATGGCCAACGTCCTGACTTTC
CASSELGGRMANVLTF
>TRBV5-7|-|TRBD1|TRBJ1-5
TGTGCCAGAGAGTCTGACAGGGGCAATCAGCCCCAGCATTTT
CARESDRGNQPQHF
>TRBV19|-|TRBD2|TRBJ2-3
TGTGCCAGTAGTCTGACTAGCGGCCTCTCCACAGATACGCAGTATTTT
CASSLTSGLSTDTQYF
>TRBV29-1|few|TRBD1|TRBJ1-1
TGCAGCGTTGAAAAGGGGGCAGGGACTGAAGCTTTCTTT
CSVEKGAGTEAFF
>TRBV30|-|TRBD1|TRBJ2-5
TGTGCCTGGGACAGGGTCCAAGAGACCCAGTACTTC
CAWDRVQETQYF
>TRBV10-3|-|TRBD2|TRBJ2-1
TGTGCCATCAGTGAGTCGAATAGCGGGAGCTACAATGAGCAGTTCTTC
CAISESNSGSYNEQFF
>TRBV28|once|-|TRBJ1-2
TGTGCCAGCAGTTTAGGGATACTCGTCGGCTACACCTTC
CASSLGILVGYTF
>TRBV5-4|-|-|TRBJ2-3
TGTGCCAGCAGCTTGGCCAAAGTGAGAAGCACAGATACGCAGTATTTT
CASSLAKVRSTDTQYF
>TRBV11-1|-|-|TRBJ2-7
TGTGCCAGCAGCTTAGAACAGGGCCTCGTCTACGAGCAGTACTTC
CASSLEQGLVYEQYF
>TRBV13|-|-|TRBJ1-6
TGTGCCAGCAGCTTAGGGGCCCTCTCCTATAATTCACCCCTCCACTTT
CASSLGALSYNSPLHF
>TRBV21-1|-|-|TRBJ1-5
TGTGCCAGCAGCGACCGGGAGCCCCCTCTTTCCCAGCATTTT
CASSDREPPLSQHF
>TRBV7-9|-|-|TRBJ1-2
TGTGCCAGCAGCTCGGCCGGGGGCTATGGCTACACCTTC
CASSSAGGYGYTF
>TRBV5-1|-|-|TRBJ1-2
TGCGCCAGCAGCTTGGTGGGAGTAGGCTACACCTTC
CASSLVGVGYTF
>TRBV6-5|-|TRBD2|TRBJ2-7
TGTGCCAGCACCCGGACTAGCGGAGCCTACGAGCAGTACTTC
CASTRTSGAYEQYF
>TRBV2|-|-|TRBJ2-7
TGTGCCAGCAGTCCAATCTACGAGCAGTACTTC
CASSPIYEQYF
>TRBV28|-|TRBD1|TRBJ2-3
TGTGCCAGCAGTTTGGGGGGACAGGGAGGAGATACGCAGTATTTT
CASSLGGQGGDTQYF
>TRBV10-3|-|TRBD1|TRBJ2-7
TGTGCCACCAAAGGACAGGTCTCCGAGCAGTACTTC
CATKGQVSEQYF